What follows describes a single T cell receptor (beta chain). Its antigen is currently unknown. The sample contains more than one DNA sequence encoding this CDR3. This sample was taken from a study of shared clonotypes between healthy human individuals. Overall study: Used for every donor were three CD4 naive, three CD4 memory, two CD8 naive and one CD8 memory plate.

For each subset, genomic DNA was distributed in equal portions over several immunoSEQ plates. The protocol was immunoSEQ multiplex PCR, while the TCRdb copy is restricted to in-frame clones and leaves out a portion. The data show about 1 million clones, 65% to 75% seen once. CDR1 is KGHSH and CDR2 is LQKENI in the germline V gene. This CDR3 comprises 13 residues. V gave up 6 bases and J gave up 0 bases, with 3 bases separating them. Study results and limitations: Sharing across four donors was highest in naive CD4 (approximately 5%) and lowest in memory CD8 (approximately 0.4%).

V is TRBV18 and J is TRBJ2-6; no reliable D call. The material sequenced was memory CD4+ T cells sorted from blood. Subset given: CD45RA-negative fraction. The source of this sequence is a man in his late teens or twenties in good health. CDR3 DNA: TGTGCCAGCTCTCCCTCTGGGGCCAACGTCCTGACTTTC. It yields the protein CASSPSGANVLTF.